One sample yielded the 30 T cell receptor beta chains listed below, sequenced in a study of CD8 T cells in Susac syndrome. RNA amounts of roughly 0.45 to 1 ug underwent reverse transcription with random hexamers. TCRdb used MiXCR to reprocess the immunoSEQ multiplex PCR reads, holding one entry per CDR3 protein. Counted here are under 300,000 distinct CDR3 sequences, about 96% occurring once; the ten biggest clones make up approximately 0.1%. The sequenced sample consisted of CD4+ T cells from PBMCs. The source of these receptors is a human donor with Susac syndrome.

Note on this clonotype: The germline gene is not matched at one end of the junction; a read error may be the cause. This sequence joins TRBV4-1 and TRBJ2-3; TRBD1 matches at 9 bases. The CDR3 extends over 15 amino acids. Germline V gene sequence: CDR1 MGHRA, CDR2 YSYEKL. CDR3 in amino acids: CTSSPGDRDTDTQYF. The CDR3 DNA sequence: TGCACCAGCAGCCCAGGGGACAGGGATACAGATACGCAGTATTTT.

This clonotype was seen only once. The V gene is TRBV4-2, the J gene TRBJ2-3; no firm D call. This CDR3 comprises 16 residues. Germline V gene sequence: CDR1 LGHNA, CDR2 YNFKEQ. V was cut by 0 bases and J by 1 base, with 11 bases left in between. CDR3: CASSQDFGGGTDTQYF. CDR3 DNA sequence: TGTGCCAGCAGCCAAGATTTCGGCGGCGGCACAGATACGCAGTATTTT.

CDR3 sequence reads: CASSVETGGTEAFF. CDR3 in DNA: TGTGCCAGCAGCGTAGAAACAGGAGGAACTGAAGCTTTCTTT. The gene calls are TRBV9 and TRBJ1-1, with a weak D call TRBD1 (5 bases). The CDR3 has 14 amino acids. V gave up 0 bases and J gave up 5 bases, with 11 bases separating them. Germline V gene lookup returns CDR1 SGDLS and CDR2 YYNGEE. Looking up the rest from reference TRBV9 and TRBJ1-1 gives the full variable domain: DSGVTQTPKHLITATGQRVTLRCSPRSGDLSVYWYQQSLDQGLQFLIQYYNGEERAKGNILERFSAQQFPDLHSELNLSSLELGDSALYFCASSVETGGTEAFFGQGTRLTVV.

The chain has TRBV14 and TRBJ1-2; 8 bases match TRBD1. The CDR3 is 14 amino acids. The V and J ends lost 4 bases and 7 bases, in that order; junction bases with no gene match: 8. CDR1 and CDR2 from the germline V gene are SGHDN and FVKESK. CDR3 in DNA: TGTGCCAGCAGCCCAGGGGGCAGGGCAGCTGGCTACACCTTC. Its translation is CASSPGGRAAGYTF.

The chain is built from TRBV30 and TRBJ2-7; TRBD2 agrees at 14 bases. The CDR3 covers 15 residues. Germline CDR1 GTSNPN, CDR2 SVGIG (reference sequence). Trimming cost V 2 bases and J 5 bases; bases outside gene matches: 5. CDR3 in amino acids: CAWSIRLAGGDEQYF. The CDR3 bases are TGTGCCTGGAGTATCCGACTAGCGGGAGGGGACGAGCAGTACTTC.

The gene calls are TRBV30 and TRBJ2-7, with 8 bases that match TRBD2. CDR1 is GTSNPN, CDR2 SVGIG, per germline (reference sequence). The CDR3 contains 13 residues. Unmatched junction bases numbered 4, after V lost 6 bases and J lost 0 bases. The CDR3 reads CACQSGSSYEQYF. The CDR3 nucleotides read TGTGCCTGCCAGAGCGGGAGCTCCTACGAGCAGTACTTC.

The chain has TRBV20-1 and TRBJ2-4; D is perhaps TRBD1 or TRBD2 (5 bases each). Germline V CDR1 and CDR2: DFQATT, SNEGSKA (reference sequence). V lost 6 bases, J lost 5 bases, and 8 bases lay in between. CDR3 length equals 11 residues. The CDR3 DNA sequence: TGCAGTGCGGGGGACCAAAACATTCAGTACTTC. Encoded protein: CSAGDQNIQYF.

The rearrangement uses TRBV20-1 and TRBJ2-1, with unresolved D. Germline values: CDR1 DFQATT, CDR2 SNEGSKA (reference sequence). CDR3 length: 12 residues. Trimming cost V 6 bases and J 1 base, with 7 bases left between them. The CDR3 region is CSAEGSYNEQFF. As DNA, the CDR3 is TGCAGTGCCGAAGGTTCCTACAATGAGCAGTTCTTC.

This chain links TRBV5-1 with TRBJ2-1, with D perhaps matching TRBD1 or TRBD2 (5 bases each). The CDR3 consists of 14 residues. Germline-derived CDR1 and CDR2 are SGHRS and YFSETQ. Deletions cut 4 bases from V and 0 bases from J, with 8 bases between. CDR3 bases: TGCGCCAGCAGCCCCGGGGCCTCCTACAATGAGCAGTTCTTC. The encoded protein is CASSPGASYNEQFF.

V usage is TRBV18 and J usage is TRBJ2-7, with 7 bases that match TRBD1. The germline CDR1 and CDR2 sequences are KGHSH and LQKENI. This CDR3 has 14 amino acids. Germline trimming cut 3 bases from V and 5 bases from J; bases unmatched to any gene: 7. In DNA, the CDR3 is TGTGCCAGCTCACCTTTAGGTGGGACAGACGAGCAGTACTTC. This sequence encodes CASSPLGGTDEQYF.

V gene TRBV20-1 combines with J gene TRBJ2-5, with 7 bases identical to TRBD2. The ends lost 5 bases at V and 5 bases at J; junction bases unmatched: 8. This CDR3 comprises 13 residues. CDR1 is DFQATT, CDR2 SNEGSKA, per germline (reference sequence). The CDR3 nucleotides are TGCAGTGCTCATGCGGCGGGAGATGAGACCCAGTACTTC. Its protein is CSAHAAGDETQYF.

CDR3 residues: CASSLAYGNGYTF. The DNA of the CDR3 is TGTGCCAGCAGTTTAGCTTATGGAAATGGCTACACCTTC. The chain is built from TRBV12-3 or TRBV12-4 and TRBJ1-2; D ambiguous. The ends were cut back, 0 bases at V and 6 bases at J, with 8 bases in the middle. The CDR3 is made up of 13 amino acids.

The chain employs TRBV10-2 and TRBJ2-3, with D possibly matching TRBD1 (5 bases). V was cut by 2 bases and J by 9 bases, with 15 bases left in between. The CDR3 is 14 residues long. CDR1 is WSHSY, CDR2 SAAADI, per germline. The CDR3 bases are TGCGCCAGCAGTGAGCCAGGGCGAGCCGTCACGCAGTATTTT. Its translation is CASSEPGRAVTQYF.

CDR3 residues: CASSRTSLSNQPQHF. The CDR3 DNA reads TGTGCCAGCAGCCGGACATCGTTGAGCAATCAGCCCCAGCATTTT. The chain has TRBV28 and TRBJ1-5; D may be TRBD1 (5 bases). Trimming stripped 6 bases from V and 1 base from J, with 13 bases between. From germline, CDR1 is MDHEN and CDR2 SYDVKM. The CDR3 is 15 residues long. Complete variable domain (other parts from reference TRBV28 and TRBJ1-5): DVKVTQSSRYLVKRTGEKVFLECVQDMDHENMFWYRQDPGLGLRLIYFSYDVKMKEKGDIPEGYSVSREKKERFSLILESASTNQTSMYLCASSRTSLSNQPQHFGDGTRLSIL.

The chain links TRBV12-3 or TRBV12-4 to TRBJ2-4, with D possibly matching TRBD2 (6 bases). The CDR3 is 14 residues long. V lost 6 bases and J lost 0, with 9 bases in between. The CDR3 protein is CASSRGIAKNIQYF. The DNA of the CDR3 is TGTGCCAGCAGCCGCGGGATAGCCAAAAACATTCAGTACTTC.

The V gene is TRBV19, the J gene TRBJ2-7; 11 nucleotides agree with TRBD2. V trimming: 4 bases; J trimming: 4 bases; junction bases outside the gene matches: 6. Germline V gene data show CDR1 as LNHDA and CDR2 as SQIVND (reference sequence). This CDR3 spans 15 amino acids. The CDR3 nucleotides read TGTGCCAGTAGTACTAGCGGGAGGACCCTGTACGAGCAGTACTTC. This encodes CASSTSGRTLYEQYF.

V and J are TRBV29-1 and TRBJ1-1; D is possibly TRBD1 (6 bases). Deletions cut 6 bases from V and 3 bases from J, with 14 bases between. The germline CDR1 and CDR2 sequences are SQVTM and ANQGSEA. The CDR3 has 13 amino acids. The CDR3 DNA is TGCAGCGTCACGGAGGGGGGGGACACTGAAGCTTTCTTT. Its protein product is CSVTEGGDTEAFF.

The V gene is TRBV3-1, the J gene TRBJ1-5, with D possibly being TRBD1 (6 bases). The V gene lost 1 base and the J gene lost 5 bases, with 12 bases spanning the gap. The CDR3 contains 15 residues. Germline V gives CDR1 LGHDT, CDR2 YNNKEL (reference sequence). The CDR3 DNA reads TGTGCCAGCAGCCAAGGCCCACAGGGTTATCAGCCCCAGCATTTT. This gives the protein CASSQGPQGYQPQHF.

This sequence joins TRBV29-1 and TRBJ2-5; 8 bases map to TRBD1. The ends lost 6 bases at V and 5 bases at J; junction bases unmatched: 11. Germline lookup yields CDR1 SQVTM and CDR2 ANQGSEA. The CDR3 loop spans 14 amino acids. CDR3 residues: CSVRAGGLVETQYF. CDR3 coding DNA: TGCAGCGTGCGGGCAGGGGGCTTGGTGGAGACCCAGTACTTC.

The chain uses TRBV14 and TRBJ2-1, with 13 bases aligning to TRBD2. Per germline, CDR1 SGHDN and CDR2 FVKESK. Trimming at V came to 0 bases and at J to 1 base, leaving 18 bases not matched to a gene. The CDR3 contains 23 residues. CDR3 loop: CASSQDTLPWTSGSVGSYNEQFF. In nucleotides, the CDR3 is TGTGCCAGCAGCCAAGACACTCTTCCATGGACTAGCGGGAGTGTAGGATCCTACAATGAGCAGTTCTTC.

This chain links TRBV6-5 with TRBJ2-1; no clear D gene. The CDR3 is 15 residues long. V lost 7 bases to trimming and J lost 2 bases, with 15 bases between them. CDR1 MNHEY and CDR2 SVGAGI come from the germline V gene. CDR3 DNA sequence: TGTGCCAGCACCCGATCGACGCGAACCTACAATGAGCAGTTCTTC. Translating gives CASTRSTRTYNEQFF.

The chain combines TRBV9 with TRBJ2-4, with a tentative D call TRBD1 (6 bases). V was cut by 3 bases and J by 5 bases, with 15 bases left in between. The CDR3 has 15 residues. CDR1 is SGDLS and CDR2 is YYNGEE in the germline V gene. The CDR3 DNA reads TGTGCCAGCAGCGGGAATACAGGGATCGAAAACATTCAGTACTTC. Its protein product is CASSGNTGIENIQYF.

The V and J genes are TRBV29-1 and TRBJ2-5, with 7 bases lining up with TRBD2. The germline gives CDR1 SQVTM, CDR2 ANQGSEA. V trimming: 4 bases; J trimming: 4 bases; junction bases outside the gene matches: 9. The CDR3 has 14 residues. The CDR3 loop reads CSVVIGGSIETQYF. The CDR3 DNA sequence: TGCAGCGTTGTAATAGGCGGGAGCATAGAGACCCAGTACTTC.

CDR3 DNA sequence: TGCAGCGTTGTCGTAACAACTGAAGCTTTCTTT. Residues: CSVVVTTEAFF. The chain is built from TRBV29-1 and TRBJ1-1, with no clear D. V gave up 4 bases and J gave up 5 bases, with 8 bases separating them. This CDR3 is 11 amino acids long. Per germline, CDR1 SQVTM and CDR2 ANQGSEA.

This rearrangement joins TRBV20-1 to TRBJ1-4; D gene ambiguous. With 3 bases removed from V and 5 bases from J, the gap between germline ends came to 16 bases. The CDR3 spans 15 residues. Germline-derived CDR1 and CDR2 are DFQATT and SNEGSKA (reference sequence). The CDR3 spells CSARDLGLPNEKLFF. DNA for the CDR3: TGCAGTGCTAGGGACCTAGGGCTACCGAATGAAAAACTGTTTTTT.

V is TRBV30 and J is TRBJ2-1; D possibly uses TRBD1 or TRBD2 (5 bases each). Germline V gene lookup returns CDR1 GTSNPN and CDR2 SVGIG (reference sequence). V was pared by 1 base and J by 0 bases, with 10 bases between. This CDR3 comprises 15 residues. CDR3 bases: TGTGCCTGGAGTGGGGGACCGACCTCCTACAATGAGCAGTTCTTC. Translation: CAWSGGPTSYNEQFF.

This sequence joins TRBV29-1 and TRBJ2-1; D is unclear. Looked up from germline, CDR1 is SQVTM and CDR2 is ANQGSEA. The CDR3 covers 15 residues. Trimming cost V 7 bases and J 2 bases, with 18 bases left between them. The CDR3 region has the DNA TGCAGCGAACGGTCCCCCGACAAGACCTACAATGAGCAGTTCTTC. Translation: CSERSPDKTYNEQFF.

V and J are TRBV12-3 or TRBV12-4 and TRBJ1-1, with TRBD1 identical over 7 bases. V was pared by 9 bases and J by 3 bases, with 13 bases of the junction left unmatched. This CDR3 contains 15 residues. The CDR3 DNA is TGTGCCAGTCACCAGGGGGTGGGTGTGGACACTGAAGCTTTCTTT. Its translation is CASHQGVGVDTEAFF.

There are a few counts of this clonotype. The chain joins TRBV11-3 to TRBJ2-3; a weak D match, TRBD2 (6 bases). CDR3 size: 14 residues. From germline, CDR1 is SGHNT and CDR2 YENEEA. Trimming took 5 bases from V and 4 from J, leaving 13 bases between them. In DNA, the CDR3 is TGTGCCAGCAGCCTCATAGCGGAGGCAGATACGCAGTATTTT. It codes for CASSLIAEADTQYF.

V is TRBV28 and J is TRBJ2-7, with 10 bases fitting TRBD2. The CDR3 sequence is 13 residues long. CDR1 is MDHEN, CDR2 SYDVKM, per germline. V dropped 4 bases and J dropped 6; count of bases not matched to a gene: 3. CDR3 sequence (DNA): TGTGCCAGCAGTTCCACTAGCGGGACCGAGCAGTACTTC. This gives the protein CASSSTSGTEQYF.